These 9 T cell receptor beta chains share one sample of origin, sequenced in a study of blood T cell repertoires in COVID-19. The assay was immunoSEQ multiplex PCR, and TCRdb's table has in-frame clones only and misses some. The sample has about 220,000 clones, 82% seen once. Sequencing used PBMCs or T cells enriched from blood (not recorded which). The receptors were gathered from an older woman who had recovered from COVID-19.

The rearrangement uses TRBV3-1 (or the pseudogene TRBV3-2) and TRBJ2-5, with 7 bases lining up with TRBD2. The trim removed 2 bases at V and 1 base at J, leaving 1 base unmatched. The CDR3 covers 14 residues. The germline CDR1 and CDR2 sequences are LGHDT and YNNKEL (reference sequence). CDR3 residues: CASSQIAGQETQYF. The DNA of the CDR3 is TGTGCCAGCAGCCAAATAGCGGGCCAAGAGACCCAGTACTTC.

This chain connects TRBV4-2 to TRBJ1-5; unclear D gene. V was clipped by 0 bases and J by 3 bases, with 9 bases between them. This CDR3 has 15 amino acids. CDR1 is LGHNA and CDR2 is YNFKEQ in the germline V gene. CDR3 sequence (DNA): TGTGCCAGCAGCCAAGATGTGGGCATCAATCAGCCCCAGCATTTT. As protein: CASSQDVGINQPQHF.

The sample holds one count of this clone. The chain combines TRBV15 with TRBJ2-1; the D gene is possibly TRBD2 (5 bases). Germline V gene sequence: CDR1 LNHNV, CDR2 YYDKDF (reference sequence). The V and J ends lost 0 bases and 7 bases respectively, with 13 bases between them. The CDR3 spans 15 residues. The CDR3 coding sequence is TGTGCCACCAGCAGAGACGTCGGGGTAGGGAATGAGCAGTTCTTC. Its translation is CATSRDVGVGNEQFF. The full variable domain, with the rest looked up from reference TRBV15 and TRBJ2-1, is DAMVIQNPRYQVTQFGKPVTLSCSQTLNHNVMYWYQQKSSQAPKLLFHYYDKDFNNEADTPDNFQSRRPNTSFCFLDIRSPGLGDTAMYLCATSRDVGVGNEQFFGPGTRLTVL.

The J gene is TRBJ2-3, the V gene TRBV10-3; TRBD2 is a possible D gene (6 bases). V was shortened by 6 bases and J by 3 bases, with 16 bases between the two germline ends. Germline V gives CDR1 ENHRY, CDR2 SYGVKD. The CDR3 has 15 residues. In DNA, the CDR3 is TGTGCCATCAGGCGGGCGGCTAGCGAAACAGATACGCAGTATTTT. Translated: CAIRRAASETDTQYF.

The J gene is TRBJ2-3, the V gene TRBV20-1, with 9 positions matching TRBD2. This CDR3 region has 17 residues. Per germline, CDR1 DFQATT and CDR2 SNEGSKA (reference sequence). The junction had 10 bases not matched to a gene; V was cut back by 3 bases and J by 0 bases. DNA for the CDR3: TGCAGTGCTAGTTTTGCGGGAGGGCGTTCTAGCACAGATACGCAGTATTTT. Translated: CSASFAGGRSSTDTQYF.

This chain uses TRBV15 with TRBJ1-4, with D perhaps TRBD1 (5 bases). Germline V gene sequence: CDR1 LNHNV, CDR2 YYDKDF (reference sequence). V was clipped by 5 bases and J by 4 bases, with 8 bases between them. This CDR3 contains 13 residues. In DNA form, the CDR3 reads TGTGCCACCAGCCGGGGGGTTAATGAAAAACTGTTTTTT. Its translation: CATSRGVNEKLFF.

The V call is TRBV7-2, the J call TRBJ1-2; no definite D call. Trimming pared 7 bases from V and 8 bases from J, leaving 17 bases between. The CDR3 loop spans 13 amino acids. Germline loops: CDR1 SGHTA, CDR2 FQGNSA. The CDR3, as DNA: TGTGCCAGCACCCCAGACGGGGTTTGGGGCTACACCTTC. This sequence encodes CASTPDGVWGYTF.

The sample holds a few counts of this clone. The CDR3 protein is CASSDGGRGRGSETQYF. Written as DNA, the CDR3 is TGTGCCAGCAGTGATGGCGGCAGGGGAAGGGGGTCGGAGACCCAGTACTTC. The chain links TRBV6-1 to TRBJ2-5, with D possibly matching TRBD1 (6 bases). The CDR3 is 17 residues long. Trimming took 3 bases from V and 5 from J, leaving 22 bases between them. The germline gives CDR1 MNHNS, CDR2 SASEGT.

V and J are TRBV11-2 and TRBJ2-1; TRBD2 agrees at 7 bases. This CDR3 spans 16 amino acids. After removal of 2 bases from V and 2 bases from J, the junction contained 6 bases not matched to a gene. Germline V gene sequence: CDR1 SGHAT, CDR2 FQNNGV. Written as DNA, the CDR3 is TGTGCCAGCAGCTTACTTCTGGGAGGGCCCTACAATGAGCAGTTCTTC. Translated: CASSLLLGGPYNEQFF. Variable domain in full (rest from reference TRBV11-2 and TRBJ2-1): EAGVAQSPRYKIIEKRQSVAFWCNPISGHATLYWYQQILGQGPKLLIQFQNNGVVDDSQLPKDRFSAERLKGVDSTLKIQPAKLEDSAVYLCASSLLLGGPYNEQFFGPGTRLTVL.